These 9 T cell receptor beta chains share one sample of origin, sequenced in a study of long-term antiretroviral therapy in people with HIV. Assay version v3.0 of immunoSEQ was used, and it was run at survey level. The table came from immunoSEQ multiplex PCR; TCRdb's copy has only in-frame clones and leaves some out. The sample carries approximately 12,000 clones, roughly 89% recorded once. Here the sequenced sample was unsorted PBMCs, taken 0.2 years before starting antiretroviral therapy. These receptors were collected from a woman in her forties with HIV.

The DNA for the CDR3 is TGTGCCAGCACCAACAGGAGGGGAGGCACTGAAGCTTTCTTT. Its translation is CASTNRRGGTEAFF. J is TRBJ1-1 and V is TRBV6-5, with D maybe TRBD1 (5 bases). Germline loops: CDR1 MNHEY, CDR2 SVGAGI. V dropped 7 bases and J dropped 4 bases, with 16 bases sitting between them. This CDR3 is built from 14 residues.

The chain combines TRBV5-1 with TRBJ2-7, with 7 bases aligning to TRBD1. The germline CDR1 and CDR2 sequences are SGHRS and YFSETQ. The CDR3 is 15 amino acids. The junction had 9 bases not matched to a gene; V was cut back by 5 bases and J by 1 base. The CDR3 coding sequence is TGCGCCAGCAGTGACCGACAGGGAGCTTCCTACGAGCAGTACTTC. This sequence encodes CASSDRQGASYEQYF.

V usage is TRBV29-1 and J usage is TRBJ1-1, with D perhaps matching TRBD1 (5 bases). The CDR3 extends over 13 amino acids. Germline V lookup: CDR1 SQVTM, CDR2 ANQGSEA. V shed 7 bases and J shed 7 bases, with 19 bases lying between them. CDR3 region: CSAGRRLADEAFF. CDR3 bases: TGCAGCGCGGGGCGGCGCCTCGCCGATGAAGCTTTCTTT.

This chain joins TRBV5-1 and TRBJ2-7; 10 positions agree with TRBD1. The CDR3 loop spans 16 amino acids. Germline V lookup: CDR1 SGHRS, CDR2 YFSETQ. J gave up 0 bases and V 1 base, and 4 bases lay outside the gene matches. CDR3 in amino acids: CASSLSGTGVSYEQYF. CDR3 in DNA: TGCGCCAGCAGCTTGTCTGGGACAGGGGTCTCCTACGAGCAGTACTTC.

This clone was seen once. J is TRBJ1-1 and V is TRBV5-1, with a weak D call TRBD1 (5 bases). V gave up 4 bases and J gave up 1 base, with 17 bases separating them. CDR1 is SGHRS, CDR2 YFSETQ, per germline. The CDR3 is made up of 16 amino acids. CDR3 in amino acids: CASSIGWGNSNTEAFF. The DNA of the CDR3 is TGCGCCAGCAGCATTGGCTGGGGGAACTCGAACACTGAAGCTTTCTTT.

V gene TRBV4-3 combines with J gene TRBJ1-5; possibly TRBD1 for D (6 bases). Germline-derived CDR1 and CDR2 are LGHNA and YSLEER. Deletions cut 4 bases from V and 4 bases from J, with 8 bases between. The CDR3 is 13 amino acids. CDR3 nucleotides: TGCGCCAGCAGCCCCACAGGGAATCAGCCCCAGCATTTT. Protein sequence: CASSPTGNQPQHF.

The CDR3 DNA is TGTGCCAGCAGTGTGGGATCTGGGACATCCGGCTACACCTTC. It is translated as CASSVGSGTSGYTF. The chain couples TRBV6-1 to TRBJ1-2; a weak D match, TRBD1 (6 bases). Trimming shortened V by 4 bases and J by 8 bases, and 17 bases separated the two germline ends. This CDR3 comprises 14 residues. Germline V gives CDR1 MNHNS, CDR2 SASEGT.

The rearrangement uses TRBV19 and TRBJ2-3, with TRBD2 matching over 15 bases. Looked up from germline, CDR1 is LNHDA and CDR2 is SQIVND (reference sequence). The CDR3 consists of 16 residues. The ends lost 7 bases at V and 1 base at J; junction bases unmatched: 3. CDR3 sequence (DNA): TGTGCCAGTACCGGACTAGCGGGGGGGCGCACAGATACGCAGTATTTT. Residues: CASTGLAGGRTDTQYF.

This clone was recorded once. The gene calls are TRBV10-3 and TRBJ1-2; unclear D gene. The CDR3 has 11 amino acids. V was cut by 11 bases and J by 4 bases, with 11 bases left in between. Per germline, CDR1 ENHRY and CDR2 SYGVKD. CDR3 residues: CASQYSYGYTF. For the CDR3, the DNA is TGTGCCTCTCAGTATTCCTATGGCTACACCTTC.